The 27 T cell receptor beta chains given below trace back to one sample, sequenced in a study of cytomegalovirus exposure and HLA in healthy donors. PCR employed 60 Vbeta and 13 Jbeta primers. Assay used: immunoSEQ multiplex PCR; TCRdb lists only in-frame clones, some missing. The sample carries 150,000 to 200,000 clones, roughly 73% recorded once. The sample was PBMCs. The source of these receptors is a female donor in good health and CMV-seronegative.

This clone has only a few counts. The genes are TRBV2 and TRBJ2-1; perhaps TRBD1 as D (6 bases). CDR3 size: 15 residues. Trimming pared 5 bases from V and 0 bases from J, leaving 11 bases between. The germline CDR1 and CDR2 sequences are SNHLY and FYNNEI. This CDR3 is CASSIRQVSYNEQFF. The CDR3 nucleotides are TGTGCCAGCAGTATACGACAGGTCTCCTACAATGAGCAGTTCTTC.

The J gene is TRBJ1-5, the V gene TRBV7-2; D is uncertain. CDR1 and CDR2 from the germline V gene are SGHTA and FQGNSA. Deletions cut 3 bases from V and 11 bases from J, with 11 bases between. This CDR3 has 12 amino acids. The chain's CDR3 is CASSLIGEAQHF. Written as DNA, the CDR3 is TGTGCCAGCAGCTTGATCGGAGAAGCCCAGCATTTT.

The chain links TRBV5-8 to TRBJ2-7; TRBD1 might be the D (5 bases). The CDR3 loop spans 14 amino acids. V was pared by 7 bases and J by 0 bases, with 14 bases between. Per germline, CDR1 SGHTS and CDR2 YDEGEE. CDR3 coding DNA: TGTGCCAGCTTGATCGGCGACAGCTCCTACGAGCAGTACTTC. Translated, it gives CASLIGDSSYEQYF.

J is TRBJ1-5 and V is TRBV30; TRBD1 is a possible D gene (5 bases). Trimming removed 1 base from V and 3 bases from J, with 7 bases in between. Germline-derived CDR1 and CDR2 are GTSNPN and SVGIG (reference sequence). The CDR3 spans 13 residues. The CDR3 here is CAWSEGANQPQHF. The CDR3 coding sequence is TGTGCCTGGAGTGAAGGGGCCAATCAGCCCCAGCATTTT. The variable domain in full, with the rest retrieved from reference TRBV30 and TRBJ1-5, is SQTIHQWPATLVQPVGSPLSLECTVEGTSNPNLYWYRQAAGRGLQLLFYSVGIGQISSEVPQNLSASRPQDRQFILSSKKLLLSDSGFYLCAWSEGANQPQHFGDGTRLSIL.

The chain has TRBV9 and TRBJ2-7, with 10 bases matching TRBD2. Germline V lookup: CDR1 SGDLS, CDR2 YYNGEE. The CDR3 is 16 residues long. With V trimmed by 0 bases and J by 3 bases, 6 bases remained unmatched. CDR3 in amino acids: CASSVGLAGGNYEQYF. CDR3 DNA: TGTGCCAGCAGCGTAGGACTAGCGGGCGGTAACTACGAGCAGTACTTC.

The chain employs TRBV7-2 and TRBJ2-5; weak D call: TRBD1 (5 bases). Germline CDR1 and CDR2: SGHTA and FQGNSA. The CDR3 covers 14 residues. V dropped 2 bases and J dropped 0 bases, with 7 bases sitting between them. CDR3 in DNA: TGTGCCAGCAGCTTACAGGGTTACCAAGAGACCCAGTACTTC. This gives the protein CASSLQGYQETQYF.

This clone was observed at least ten times. The rearrangement joins TRBV7-9 to TRBJ2-7, with D maybe TRBD1 (5 bases). Deletions cut 1 base from V and 5 bases from J, with 12 bases between. CDR1 SEHNR and CDR2 FQNEAQ come from the germline V gene (reference sequence). The CDR3 spans 14 residues. CDR3 loop: CASSLEMTDHEQYF. CDR3 DNA: TGTGCCAGCAGCTTAGAGATGACAGACCACGAGCAGTACTTC.

For the CDR3, the DNA is TGTGCCAGTAGCACTAGCGCCAGCACAGATACGCAGTATTTT. It yields the protein CASSTSASTDTQYF. The chain employs TRBV19 and TRBJ2-3, with TRBD2 matching 7 bases. Trimming removed 6 bases from V and 0 bases from J; junction bases left unmatched: 3. Per germline, CDR1 LNHDA and CDR2 SQIVND (reference sequence). This CDR3 contains 14 residues. The complete variable domain, with remaining parts taken from reference TRBV19 and TRBJ2-3, reads DGGITQSPKYLFRKEGQNVTLSCEQNLNHDAMYWYRQDPGQGLRLIYYSQIVNDFQKGDIAEGYSVSREKKESFPLTVTSAQKNPTAFYLCASSTSASTDTQYFGPGTRLTVL.

This clone was picked up one time. The J gene is TRBJ1-1, the V gene TRBV7-9, with D unresolved. Trimming took 1 base from V and 9 from J, leaving 6 bases between them. Germline V gene lookup returns CDR1 SEHNR and CDR2 FQNEAQ (reference sequence). This CDR3 is 11 amino acids long. The chain's CDR3 is CASSLGAKAFF. CDR3 sequence (DNA): TGTGCCAGCAGCTTAGGGGCTAAAGCTTTCTTT.

Details on this clone: Other DNA sequences in this sample translate to the same CDR3. V gene TRBV4-3 combines with J gene TRBJ2-2; the match to TRBD1 covers 8 bases. Germline V gives CDR1 LGHNA, CDR2 YSLEER. After removal of 3 bases from V and 3 bases from J, the junction contained 9 bases not matched to a gene. The CDR3 has 17 amino acids. CDR3 nucleotides: TGCGCCAGCAGCCACATTGGACAGGGCAGGGACACCGGGGAGCTGTTTTTT. It translates to CASSHIGQGRDTGELFF.

The CDR3 reads CASREGLADPYEQYF. In DNA form, the CDR3 reads TGTGCCAGCAGGGAGGGACTAGCGGATCCCTACGAGCAGTACTTC. The V gene is TRBV6-1, the J gene TRBJ2-7, with 11 bases that match TRBD2. The CDR3 is 15 amino acids. Germline assignment: CDR1 MNHNS and CDR2 SASEGT. J lost 2 bases, V lost 6 bases, and 6 bases had no gene match.

This rearrangement joins TRBV2 to TRBJ1-1; D remains ambiguous. V was shortened by 5 bases and J by 1 base, with 8 bases between the two germline ends. Per germline, CDR1 SNHLY and CDR2 FYNNEI. The CDR3 contains 13 residues. DNA of the CDR3: TGTGCCAGCAGTAGACTGACGAACACTGAAGCTTTCTTT. Its translation is CASSRLTNTEAFF.

The chain is built from TRBV6-6 and TRBJ2-5; D call uncertain. The J call may be incorrect, as the DNA end agrees better with TRBJ2-7. Germline lookup yields CDR1 MNHNY and CDR2 SVGAGI (reference sequence). This CDR3 has 14 amino acids. The CDR3 sequence: CASSYKGDVYEQYF. CDR3 DNA sequence: TGTGCCAGCAGTTACAAAGGAGACGTCTACGAGCAGTACTTC.

The chain uses TRBV29-1 and TRBJ1-1, with 10 bases identical to TRBD1. The CDR3 extends over 13 amino acids. Looked up from germline, CDR1 is SQVTM and CDR2 is ANQGSEA. Losses at the gene ends were 3 bases for V and 6 bases for J; bases not matched to a gene: 4. The CDR3 DNA is TGCAGCGTTGATCGGGACAGGGGCGCTGAAGCTTTCTTT. Residues: CSVDRDRGAEAFF. The entire variable domain, with the rest obtained from reference TRBV29-1 and TRBJ1-1, is as follows: SAVISQKPSRDICQRGTSLTIQCQVDSQVTMMFWYRQQPGQSLTLIATANQGSEATYESGFVIDKFPISRPNLTFSTLTVSNMSPEDSSIYLCSVDRDRGAEAFFGQGTRLTVV.

The genes are TRBV11-2 and TRBJ1-6; 8 bases are a match to TRBD1. Germline V gene lookup returns CDR1 SGHAT and CDR2 FQNNGV. The CDR3 is made up of 15 amino acids. The J segment lost 7 bases and the V segment lost 3 bases, leaving 5 bases of the junction unmatched. CDR3 sequence: CASSFPTGGNSPLHF. DNA for the CDR3: TGTGCCAGCAGCTTCCCTACAGGGGGGAATTCACCCCTCCACTTT.

This clone was detected a few times. This chain connects TRBV21-1 to TRBJ2-6; TRBD2, the table's D call, was not compared with the DNA. TRBV21-1 is reported as a pseudogene. This CDR3 is built from 18 residues. The CDR3 here is CASSKLWGGCSGANVLTF. The CDR3 region has the DNA TGTGCCAGCAGCAAATTGTGGGGGGGCTGCTCTGGGGCCAACGTCCTGACTTTC.

The chain couples TRBV6-6 to TRBJ1-1; the match to TRBD1 covers 7 bases. The germline V gene has CDR1 MNHNY and CDR2 SVGAGI (reference sequence). V lost 2 bases to trimming and J lost 3 bases; unmatched junction nucleotides: 3. The CDR3 runs to 14 residues. CDR3 in DNA: TGTGCCAGCAGTTACAGAACAGGGGACACTGAAGCTTTCTTT. Amino acids: CASSYRTGDTEAFF.

The rearrangement uses TRBV7-3 and TRBJ1-6; possibly TRBD1 for D (6 bases). With 5 bases removed from V and 4 bases from J, the gap between germline ends came to 12 bases. In germline, CDR1 is SGHTA, CDR2 FQGTGA. The CDR3 spans 15 residues. The CDR3 region has the DNA TGTGCCAGCAGCCAGGGGACATCTTATAATTCACCCCTCCACTTT. It specifies CASSQGTSYNSPLHF. Complete variable domain (other parts from reference TRBV7-3 and TRBJ1-6): GAGVSQTPSNKVTEKGKYVELRCDPISGHTALYWYRQSLGQGPEFLIYFQGTGAADDSGLPNDRFFAVRPEGSVSTLKIQRTERGDSAVYLCASSQGTSYNSPLHFGNGTRLTVT.

This sequence joins TRBV2 and TRBJ1-2; TRBD1 is a possible D gene (5 bases). The germline CDR1 and CDR2 sequences are SNHLY and FYNNEI. V gave up 6 bases and J gave up 6 bases, with 14 bases separating them. CDR3 length: 13 amino acids. CDR3 bases: TGTGCCAGCAGAAAACAACAGGCGGATGGCTACACCTTC. This translates into CASRKQQADGYTF.

CDR3 DNA: TGTGCCAGCAGCCCACGGGGGGACCTCACAGATACGCAGTATTTT. Translation: CASSPRGDLTDTQYF. V and J are TRBV6-5 and TRBJ2-3; TRBD2 matches 7 bases. The CDR3 has 15 amino acids. The junction had 8 bases not matched to a gene; V was cut back by 6 bases and J by 2 bases. Germline V gene lookup returns CDR1 MNHEY and CDR2 SVGAGI.

The chain carries TRBV5-6 and TRBJ2-7; 14 bases are a match to TRBD2. Trimming cost V 3 bases and J 7 bases; bases outside gene matches: 12. This CDR3 has 17 residues. CDR1 and CDR2 (germline): SGHDT, YYEEEE. The CDR3 sequence is CASSWGTSGGGGIEQYF. CDR3 nucleotide sequence: TGTGCCAGCAGCTGGGGGACTAGCGGGGGTGGTGGGATAGAGCAGTACTTC. The entire variable domain, with the rest obtained from reference TRBV5-6 and TRBJ2-7, is as follows: DAGVTQSPTHLIKTRGQQVTLRCSPKSGHDTVSWYQQALGQGPQFIFQYYEEEERQRGNFPDRFSGHQFPNYSSELNVNALLLGDSALYLCASSWGTSGGGGIEQYFGPGTRLTVT.

The V and J genes are TRBV7-3 and TRBJ2-3, with TRBD1 matching over 7 bases. CDR1 is SGHTA and CDR2 is FQGTGA in the germline V gene. V lost 5 bases, J lost 0 bases, and 14 bases stayed unmatched. The length of the CDR3 is 18 residues. CDR3 region: CASSLRSRTGSSTDTQYF. As DNA, the CDR3 is TGTGCCAGCAGCCTACGATCCCGGACAGGATCGAGCACAGATACGCAGTATTTT. Full variable domain (outside the CDR3, taken from reference TRBV7-3 and TRBJ2-3): GAGVSQTPSNKVTEKGKYVELRCDPISGHTALYWYRQSLGQGPEFLIYFQGTGAADDSGLPNDRFFAVRPEGSVSTLKIQRTERGDSAVYLCASSLRSRTGSSTDTQYFGPGTRLTVL.

V usage is TRBV28 and J usage is TRBJ2-7; tentative D call: TRBD2 (6 bases). CDR1 and CDR2 (germline): MDHEN, SYDVKM. Trimming removed 7 bases at V and 6 bases at J, with 22 bases between. The CDR3 is 15 amino acids. The CDR3: CASTLGGVAVLEQYF. For the CDR3, the DNA is TGTGCCAGCACCCTGGGCGGGGTCGCGGTCCTCGAGCAGTACTTC.

The genes are TRBV7-3 and TRBJ1-1, with D perhaps matching TRBD1 (5 bases). Between the trimmed V and J ends, which lost 5 bases and 1 base, there was a span of 11 bases. CDR1 SGHTA and CDR2 FQGTGA come from the germline V gene. The CDR3 extends over 14 amino acids. CDR3: CASSLGHPNTEAFF. In nucleotides, the CDR3 is TGTGCCAGCAGCCTCGGACACCCGAACACTGAAGCTTTCTTT.

This clone has just one count. The V and J genes are TRBV7-9 and TRBJ1-6; 8 positions agree with TRBD1. Unmatched junction bases numbered 8, after V lost 5 bases and J lost 8 bases. Looked up from germline, CDR1 is SEHNR and CDR2 is FQNEAQ (reference sequence). The CDR3 consists of 15 residues. For the CDR3, the DNA is TGTGCCAGCAGCGAGGACAGGGTCCGAGATTCACCCCTCCACTTT. Its translation: CASSEDRVRDSPLHF.

This clone was seen more than once but under ten times. V gene TRBV19 combines with J gene TRBJ2-3, with 7 nucleotides matching TRBD1. Germline-derived CDR1 and CDR2 are LNHDA and SQIVND (reference sequence). V lost 5 bases and J lost 0; bases outside the gene matches: 5. This CDR3 is 15 amino acids long. The DNA for the CDR3 is TGTGCCAGTAGTCCGGGACAGTTTAGCACAGATACGCAGTATTTT. This codes for CASSPGQFSTDTQYF.

V is TRBV25-1 and J is TRBJ1-2, with a possible D match to TRBD1 (5 bases). The CDR3 contains 13 residues. The germline V gene encodes CDR1 MGHDK and CDR2 SYGVNS. Trimming took 6 bases from V and 4 from J, leaving 12 bases between them. The CDR3 protein is CASSGAGPYGYTF. The DNA for the CDR3 is TGTGCCAGCAGCGGGGCGGGGCCCTATGGCTACACCTTC.